The present T cell receptor (beta chain) was sequenced within a study of long-term antiretroviral therapy in people with HIV. Study-wide results and caveats: HIV repertoires had narrower CDR3 length ranges than controls. Before ART, certain clones expanded, and these dominated the repertoire at all time points.

With survey level as its setting, the immunoSEQ assay was v3.0. Sequencing targeted 40,000-50,000 T-cell genomes per sample. Sequencing used immunoSEQ multiplex PCR; TCRdb keeps in-frame clones, though not all of them. This table holds about 22,000 clones, 70% to 90% found once. Between the trimmed V and J ends, which lost 5 bases and 6 bases, there was a span of 11 bases. CDR1 PRHDT and CDR2 FYEKMQ come from the germline V gene (reference sequence). This CDR3 spans 14 amino acids. Each HIV participant was treated in the United States. There are a few counts of this clone. What it binds is not known. The chain couples TRBV13 to TRBJ1-6, with D possibly matching TRBD1 (5 bases). The sequence came from a man in his 60s with HIV. The sample here was unsorted PBMCs, taken 1.3 years after starting antiretroviral therapy. CDR3 coding DNA: TGTGCCAGCAGCAGTGGGGCGACTAATTCACCCCTCCACTTT. Translating gives CASSSGATNSPLHF.